What follows is one T cell receptor (beta chain) and its context. The antigen is not known. This entry is derived from a study of cytotoxic CD8 clonotypes in ibrutinib-treated CLL. In the study overall: Results showed 25 or so partial and 2 complete responses; following median approximately 68 months, approximately 15 remained remitted, approximately twelve advanced. Averaging across samples gave roughly 230,000 productive templates and roughly 88,000 productive rearrangements. The study, taken as a whole, reports: Rare overall, public clonotypes shrank or held steady under therapy. Clonality went higher at ibrutinib response and then dropped back toward baseline at progression.

The method was immunoSEQ multiplex PCR; TCRdb's version includes in-frame clones alone and lacks a portion of them. This sample carries about 120,000 clones, roughly 57% of them seen once, and the ten largest clones take approximately 35%. CDR1 is SGDLS, CDR2 YYNGEE, per germline. The CDR3 has 16 amino acids. V lost 4 bases to trimming and J lost 3 bases; unmatched junction nucleotides: 11. Sequences were derived from PBMCs, sampled after 24 months of ibrutinib treatment. The rearrangement links TRBV9 to TRBJ1-1; TRBD1 matches at 8 bases. This receptor was identified in a human donor with chronic lymphocytic leukemia. The CDR3 loop reads CASSTPTGERDTEAFF. The CDR3 nucleotides read TGTGCCAGCAGCACTCCGACAGGGGAGAGGGACACTGAAGCTTTCTTT.